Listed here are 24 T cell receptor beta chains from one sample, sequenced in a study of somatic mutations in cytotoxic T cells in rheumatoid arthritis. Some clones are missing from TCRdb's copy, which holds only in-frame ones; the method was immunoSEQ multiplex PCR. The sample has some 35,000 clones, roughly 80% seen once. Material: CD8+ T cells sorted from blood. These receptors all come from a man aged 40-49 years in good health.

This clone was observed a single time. CDR3: CASSRDSSYEQYF. The CDR3 region has the DNA TGTGCCAGCAGCAGGGACTCAAGCTACGAGCAGTACTTC. The chain recombines TRBV27 with TRBJ2-7; the D gene is possibly TRBD2 (6 bases). The CDR3 runs 13 residues. The V gene's germline CDR1 is MNHEY and CDR2 SMNVEV (reference sequence). V lost 6 bases to trimming and J lost 3 bases, with 12 bases between them.

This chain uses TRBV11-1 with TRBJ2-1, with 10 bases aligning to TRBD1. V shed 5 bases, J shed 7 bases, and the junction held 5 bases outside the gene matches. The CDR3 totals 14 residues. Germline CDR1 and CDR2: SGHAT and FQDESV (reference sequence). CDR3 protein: CASSLTGGSNEQFF. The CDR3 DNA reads TGTGCCAGCAGCCTGACAGGGGGCTCTAATGAGCAGTTCTTC.

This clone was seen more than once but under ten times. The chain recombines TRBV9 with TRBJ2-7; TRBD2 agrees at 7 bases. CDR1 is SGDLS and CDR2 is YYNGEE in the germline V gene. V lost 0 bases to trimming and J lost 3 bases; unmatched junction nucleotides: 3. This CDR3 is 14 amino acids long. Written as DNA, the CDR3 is TGTGCCAGCAGCGTAGCCTCGGGGGGCTACGAGCAGTACTTC. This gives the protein CASSVASGGYEQYF.

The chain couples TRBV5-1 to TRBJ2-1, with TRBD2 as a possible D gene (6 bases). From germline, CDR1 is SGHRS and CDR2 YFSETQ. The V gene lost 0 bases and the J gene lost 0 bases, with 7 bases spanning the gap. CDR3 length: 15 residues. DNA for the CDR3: TGCGCCAGCAGCTTGGTGACTAGCTCCTACAATGAGCAGTTCTTC. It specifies CASSLVTSSYNEQFF.

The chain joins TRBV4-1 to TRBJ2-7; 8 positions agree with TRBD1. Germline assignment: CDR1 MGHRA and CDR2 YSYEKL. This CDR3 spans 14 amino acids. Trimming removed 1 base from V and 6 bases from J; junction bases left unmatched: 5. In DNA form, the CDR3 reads TGCGCCAGCAGCCAAGCAGGGGGCCTCGGCGAGCAGTACTTC. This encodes CASSQAGGLGEQYF.

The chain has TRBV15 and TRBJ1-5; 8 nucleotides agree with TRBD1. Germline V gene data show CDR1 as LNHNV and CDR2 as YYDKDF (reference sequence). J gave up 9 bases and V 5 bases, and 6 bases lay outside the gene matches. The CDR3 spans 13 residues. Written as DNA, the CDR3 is TGTGCCACCAGCCCCGGACAGGGTCTGCCCCAGCATTTT. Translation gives CATSPGQGLPQHF.

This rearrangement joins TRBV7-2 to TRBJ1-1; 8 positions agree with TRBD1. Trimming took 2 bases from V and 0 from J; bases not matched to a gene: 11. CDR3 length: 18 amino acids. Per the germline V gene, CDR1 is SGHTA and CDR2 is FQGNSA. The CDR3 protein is CASSLSPDRADLNTEAFF. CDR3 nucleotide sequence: TGTGCCAGCAGCTTATCCCCGGACAGGGCCGACCTGAACACTGAAGCTTTCTTT. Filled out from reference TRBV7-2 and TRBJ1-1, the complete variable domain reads GAGVSQSPSNKVTEKGKDVELRCDPISGHTALYWYRQSLGQGLEFLIYFQGNSAPDKSGLPSDRFSAERTGGSVSTLTIQRTQQEDSAVYLCASSLSPDRADLNTEAFFGQGTRLTVV.

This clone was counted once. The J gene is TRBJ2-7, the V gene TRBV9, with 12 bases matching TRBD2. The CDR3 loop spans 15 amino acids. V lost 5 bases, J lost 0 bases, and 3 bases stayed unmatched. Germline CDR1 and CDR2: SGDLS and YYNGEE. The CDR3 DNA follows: TGTGCCAGCAGTGAGACTAGCGGGAGCTCCTACGAGCAGTACTTC. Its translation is CASSETSGSSYEQYF.

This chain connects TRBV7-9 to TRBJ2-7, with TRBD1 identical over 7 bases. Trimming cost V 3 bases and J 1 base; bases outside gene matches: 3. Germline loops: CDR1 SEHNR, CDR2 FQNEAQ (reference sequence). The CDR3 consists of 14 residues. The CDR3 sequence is CASSFPDRSYEQYF. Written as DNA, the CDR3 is TGTGCCAGCAGCTTCCCGGACAGGTCCTACGAGCAGTACTTC.

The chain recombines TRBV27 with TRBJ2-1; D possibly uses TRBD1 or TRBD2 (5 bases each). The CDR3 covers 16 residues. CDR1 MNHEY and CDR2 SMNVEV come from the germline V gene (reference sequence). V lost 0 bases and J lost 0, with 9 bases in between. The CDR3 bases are TGTGCCAGCAGTTTATCTCCGAGGGGCTCCTACAATGAGCAGTTCTTC. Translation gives CASSLSPRGSYNEQFF.

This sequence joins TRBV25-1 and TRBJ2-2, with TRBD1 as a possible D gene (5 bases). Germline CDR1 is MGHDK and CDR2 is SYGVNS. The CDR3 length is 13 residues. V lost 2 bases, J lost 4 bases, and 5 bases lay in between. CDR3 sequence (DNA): TGTGCCAGCAGTGAAAGGGGCACCGGGGAGCTGTTTTTT. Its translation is CASSERGTGELFF.

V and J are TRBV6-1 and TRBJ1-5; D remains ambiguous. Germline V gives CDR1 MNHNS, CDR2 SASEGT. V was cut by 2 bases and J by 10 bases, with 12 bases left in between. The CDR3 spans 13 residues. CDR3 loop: CASSELGEAPQHF. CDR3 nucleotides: TGTGCCAGCAGTGAATTGGGCGAGGCACCCCAGCATTTT.

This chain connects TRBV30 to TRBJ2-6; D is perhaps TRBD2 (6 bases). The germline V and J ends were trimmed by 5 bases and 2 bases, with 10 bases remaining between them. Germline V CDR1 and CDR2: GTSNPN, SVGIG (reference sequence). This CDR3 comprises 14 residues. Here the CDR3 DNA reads TGTGCCTGGTCTGCGGGGACTGGGGCCAACGTCCTGACTTTC. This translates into CAWSAGTGANVLTF.

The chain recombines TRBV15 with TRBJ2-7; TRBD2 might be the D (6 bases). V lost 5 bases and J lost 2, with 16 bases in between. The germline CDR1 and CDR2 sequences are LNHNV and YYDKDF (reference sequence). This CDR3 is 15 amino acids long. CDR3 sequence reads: CATSPRELATYEQYF. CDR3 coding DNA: TGTGCCACCAGCCCACGGGAACTAGCTACCTACGAGCAGTACTTC.

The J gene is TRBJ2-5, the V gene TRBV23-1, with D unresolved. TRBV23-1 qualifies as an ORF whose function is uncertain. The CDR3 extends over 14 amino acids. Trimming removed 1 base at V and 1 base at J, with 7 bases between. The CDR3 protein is CASSQYDPQETQYF. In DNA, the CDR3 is TGCGCCAGCAGTCAATACGACCCCCAAGAGACCCAGTACTTC.

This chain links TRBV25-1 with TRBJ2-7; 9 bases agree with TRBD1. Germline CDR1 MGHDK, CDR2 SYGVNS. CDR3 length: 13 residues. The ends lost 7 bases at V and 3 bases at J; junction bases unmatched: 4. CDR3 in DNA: TGTGCCAGCAACCGGGGACAGGGCTACGAGCAGTACTTC. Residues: CASNRGQGYEQYF.

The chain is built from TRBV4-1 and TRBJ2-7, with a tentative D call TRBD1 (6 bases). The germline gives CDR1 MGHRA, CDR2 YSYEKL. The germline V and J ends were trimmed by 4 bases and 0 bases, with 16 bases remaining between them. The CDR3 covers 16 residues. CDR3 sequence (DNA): TGCGCCAGCAGCCCCCTAGGACAGCGAAGCTCCTACGAGCAGTACTTC. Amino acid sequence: CASSPLGQRSSYEQYF.

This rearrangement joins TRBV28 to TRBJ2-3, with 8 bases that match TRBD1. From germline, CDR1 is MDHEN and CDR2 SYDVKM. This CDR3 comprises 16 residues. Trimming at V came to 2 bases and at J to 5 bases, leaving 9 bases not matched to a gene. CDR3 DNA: TGTGCCAGCAGTTTAGATCCAGGGGGCGCAGGAGATACGCAGTATTTT. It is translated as CASSLDPGGAGDTQYF.

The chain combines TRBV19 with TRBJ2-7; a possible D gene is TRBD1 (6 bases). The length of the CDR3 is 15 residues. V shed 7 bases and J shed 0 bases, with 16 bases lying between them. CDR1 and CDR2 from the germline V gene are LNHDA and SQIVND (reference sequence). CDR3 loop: CASNYRAFSSYEQYF. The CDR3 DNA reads TGTGCCAGTAACTACAGGGCCTTTAGCTCCTACGAGCAGTACTTC.

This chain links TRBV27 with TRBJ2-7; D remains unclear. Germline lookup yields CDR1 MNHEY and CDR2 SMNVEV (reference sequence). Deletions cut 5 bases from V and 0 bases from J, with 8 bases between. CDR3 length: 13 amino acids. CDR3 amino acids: CASSLSISYEQYF. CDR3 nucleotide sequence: TGTGCCAGCAGTCTGTCAATCTCCTACGAGCAGTACTTC.

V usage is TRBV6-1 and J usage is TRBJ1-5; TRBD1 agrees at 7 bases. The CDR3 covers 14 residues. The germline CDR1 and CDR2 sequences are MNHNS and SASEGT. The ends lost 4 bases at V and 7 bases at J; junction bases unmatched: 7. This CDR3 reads CASSVGTVLQPQHF. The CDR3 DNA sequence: TGTGCCAGCAGTGTGGGGACAGTTCTACAGCCCCAGCATTTT.

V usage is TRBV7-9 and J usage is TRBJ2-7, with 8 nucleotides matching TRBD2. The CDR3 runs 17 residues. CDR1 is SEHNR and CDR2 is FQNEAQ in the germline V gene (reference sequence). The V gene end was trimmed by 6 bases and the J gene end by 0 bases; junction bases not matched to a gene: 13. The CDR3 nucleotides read TGTGCCAGCAGTCCCAAGCCACCAGCGGGAGACTCCTACGAGCAGTACTTC. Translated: CASSPKPPAGDSYEQYF.

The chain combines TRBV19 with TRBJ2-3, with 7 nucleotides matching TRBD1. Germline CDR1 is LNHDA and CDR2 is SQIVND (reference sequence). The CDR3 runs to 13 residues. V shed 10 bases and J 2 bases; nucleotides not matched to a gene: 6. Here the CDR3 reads CATLGGLTDTQYF. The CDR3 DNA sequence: TGTGCCACCCTAGGGGGCCTCACAGATACGCAGTATTTT.

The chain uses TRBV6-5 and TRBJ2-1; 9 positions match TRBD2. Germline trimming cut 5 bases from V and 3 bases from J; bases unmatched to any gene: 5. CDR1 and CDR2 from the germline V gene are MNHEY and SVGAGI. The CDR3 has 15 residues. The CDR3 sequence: CASSTSGGFYNEQFF. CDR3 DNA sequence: TGTGCCAGCAGTACGAGCGGGGGGTTCTACAATGAGCAGTTCTTC.